The rows below give T cell receptor beta chains drawn from one sample of a study of cytomegalovirus exposure and HLA in healthy donors. Sequencing used immunoSEQ multiplex PCR; TCRdb keeps in-frame clones, though not all of them. Of approximately 280,000 clones in the sample, 75% to 90% were seen once. Sequencing used PBMCs. Receptors originate from a man aged 35-49 years in good health and CMV-seropositive. The CDR3 runs from the conserved cysteine through the conserved F or W. Fields, in order: CDR3 protein, CDR3 DNA, clone size, V gene, J gene, D gene. The D gene is left open where the match is weak. Some rows mark clone size as missing; the rest say once, few, many or name a class of expanded clone.

cdr3_aa: CSSNFGQANTDTQYF
cdr3_nt: TGTTCCAGCAACTTCGGACAGGCCAACACAGATACGCAGTATTTT
clone_size: NA
v_call: TRBV7-9
j_call: TRBJ2-3
d_call: TRBD1

cdr3_aa: CASSQRLAGHLEQYF
cdr3_nt: TGCGCCAGCAGCCAACGACTAGCGGGCCACCTCGAGCAGTACTTC
clone_size: few
v_call: TRBV4-3
j_call: TRBJ2-7
d_call: TRBD2

cdr3_aa: CATSRDGSGTEAFF
cdr3_nt: TGTGCCACCAGCAGAGATGGGAGCGGCACTGAAGCTTTCTTT
clone_size: NA
v_call: TRBV15
j_call: TRBJ1-1
d_call: NA

cdr3_aa: CASSQDMEDGELFF
cdr3_nt: TGCGCCAGCAGCCAAGATATGGAGGACGGGGAGCTGTTTTTT
clone_size: NA
v_call: TRBV4-3
j_call: TRBJ2-2
d_call: NA

cdr3_aa: CASSSRQDPSYEQYF
cdr3_nt: TGTGCCAGCAGTTCTCGACAGGACCCATCCTACGAGCAGTACTTC
clone_size: NA
v_call: TRBV28
j_call: TRBJ2-7
d_call: NA

cdr3_aa: CASSQPGQAEAFF
cdr3_nt: TGTGCCAGCAGCCAACCTGGACAGGCTGAAGCTTTCTTT
clone_size: NA
v_call: TRBV14
j_call: TRBJ1-1
d_call: TRBD1

cdr3_aa: CACKAWTDRNQPQHF
cdr3_nt: TGTGCCTGCAAGGCCTGGACAGACCGGAATCAGCCCCAGCATTTT
clone_size: NA
v_call: TRBV2
j_call: TRBJ1-5
d_call: NA

cdr3_aa: CASSRLAGVVNEQYF
cdr3_nt: TGTGCCAGCAGCCGACTAGCGGGAGTAGTAAACGAGCAGTACTTC
clone_size: NA
v_call: TRBV6-5
j_call: TRBJ2-7
d_call: TRBD2

cdr3_aa: CASAGLTEAFF
cdr3_nt: TGTGCCAGCGCCGGTCTCACTGAAGCTTTCTTT
clone_size: NA
v_call: TRBV28
j_call: TRBJ1-1
d_call: NA

cdr3_aa: CASSVGLKGLAGTYEQYF
cdr3_nt: TGTGCCAGCAGCGTAGGGCTTAAAGGACTAGCCGGGACCTACGAGCAGTACTTC
clone_size: NA
v_call: TRBV9
j_call: TRBJ2-7
d_call: TRBD2

cdr3_aa: CSAGTSGNEQYF
cdr3_nt: TGCAGCGCCGGGACTAGCGGGAACGAGCAGTACTTC
clone_size: NA
v_call: TRBV29-1
j_call: TRBJ2-7
d_call: TRBD2

cdr3_aa: CASSPPGGLAGSYEQYF
cdr3_nt: TGTGCCAGCTCACCACCGGGGGGACTAGCGGGATCCTACGAGCAGTACTTC
clone_size: NA
v_call: TRBV18
j_call: TRBJ2-7
d_call: TRBD2

cdr3_aa: CASSLGTGTSGISYEQYF
cdr3_nt: TGTGCCAGCAGCTTAGGGACAGGGACTAGCGGGATCTCCTACGAGCAGTACTTC
clone_size: NA
v_call: TRBV13
j_call: TRBJ2-7
d_call: TRBD2

cdr3_aa: CASSLPGLAGGETQYF
cdr3_nt: TGTGCCAGCAGCTTACCGGGACTAGCGGGGGGGGAGACCCAGTACTTC
clone_size: NA
v_call: TRBV7-9
j_call: TRBJ2-5
d_call: TRBD2

cdr3_aa: CASKEDRGNQPQHF
cdr3_nt: TGTGCCAGCAAGGAGGACAGGGGCAATCAGCCCCAGCATTTT
clone_size: NA
v_call: TRBV6-5
j_call: TRBJ1-5
d_call: TRBD1

cdr3_aa: CASSSRTGGNEQFF
cdr3_nt: TGTGCCAGCAGCTCCCGGACAGGGGGCAATGAGCAGTTCTTC
clone_size: NA
v_call: TRBV7-6
j_call: TRBJ2-1
d_call: TRBD1

cdr3_aa: CASSLVTSGSTDTQYF
cdr3_nt: TGTGCCAGCAGCTTAGTGACTAGCGGAAGCACAGATACGCAGTATTTT
clone_size: NA
v_call: TRBV7-9
j_call: TRBJ2-3
d_call: TRBD2

cdr3_aa: CAWSEGNWVYNEQFF
cdr3_nt: TGTGCCTGGAGTGAGGGGAATTGGGTCTACAATGAGCAGTTCTTC
clone_size: NA
v_call: TRBV30
j_call: TRBJ2-1
d_call: NA

cdr3_aa: CASSYSFRLGSYEQYF
cdr3_nt: TGTGCCAGCAGTTACTCGTTCCGACTTGGCTCCTACGAGCAGTACTTC
clone_size: once
v_call: TRBV6-5
j_call: TRBJ2-7
d_call: NA

cdr3_aa: CASSEPATANTEAFF
cdr3_nt: TGTGCCAGCAGTGAACCGGCGACAGCAAACACTGAAGCTTTCTTT
clone_size: NA
v_call: TRBV2
j_call: TRBJ1-1
d_call: NA

cdr3_aa: CASSSRQGLTYEQYF
cdr3_nt: TGTGCCAGCAGCTCAAGACAGGGGCTTACCTACGAGCAGTACTTC
clone_size: NA
v_call: TRBV7-2
j_call: TRBJ2-7
d_call: TRBD1

cdr3_aa: CASSQGQGSSYEQYF
cdr3_nt: TGCGCCAGCAGCCAAGGACAGGGGAGCTCCTACGAGCAGTACTTC
clone_size: NA
v_call: TRBV4-1
j_call: TRBJ2-7
d_call: TRBD1

cdr3_aa: CASSLTSGMYEQYF
cdr3_nt: TGTGCCAGCAGCCTGACTAGCGGGATGTACGAGCAGTACTTC
clone_size: NA
v_call: TRBV27
j_call: TRBJ2-7
d_call: TRBD2

cdr3_aa: CASSPFGRDREGNTEAFF
cdr3_nt: TGTGCCAGCAGCCCATTCGGGCGGGACAGGGAAGGAAACACTGAAGCTTTCTTT
clone_size: once
v_call: TRBV28
j_call: TRBJ1-1
d_call: TRBD1

cdr3_aa: CASSPLGRVAADTQYF
cdr3_nt: TGTGCCAGCAGCCCCTTGGGGAGAGTGGCCGCAGATACGCAGTATTTT
clone_size: NA
v_call: TRBV7-3
j_call: TRBJ2-3
d_call: NA

cdr3_aa: CASSQGRSGDGVTYEQYF
cdr3_nt: TGCGCCAGCAGCCAAGGGCGTAGCGGGGATGGGGTAACCTACGAGCAGTACTTC
clone_size: NA
v_call: TRBV4-1
j_call: TRBJ2-7
d_call: TRBD2

cdr3_aa: CASSHRTGQTEAFF
cdr3_nt: TGCGCCAGCAGCCACCGGACAGGGCAAACTGAAGCTTTCTTT
clone_size: few
v_call: TRBV5-1
j_call: TRBJ1-1
d_call: TRBD1

cdr3_aa: CASSPRAGEAFF
cdr3_nt: TGTGCCAGCAGCCCCCGGGCGGGTGAAGCTTTCTTT
clone_size: few
v_call: TRBV7-3
j_call: TRBJ1-1
d_call: NA

cdr3_aa: CASSSRRTGKGNQPQHF
cdr3_nt: TGTGCCAGCAGTTCCCGCCGGACAGGGAAGGGCAATCAGCCCCAGCATTTT
clone_size: NA
v_call: TRBV28
j_call: TRBJ1-5
d_call: TRBD1

cdr3_aa: CASSYGLAGGYEQYF
cdr3_nt: TGTGCCAGCAGCTACGGACTAGCGGGAGGCTACGAGCAGTACTTC
clone_size: NA
v_call: TRBV27
j_call: TRBJ2-7
d_call: TRBD2

cdr3_aa: CASSFPGLAGEGETQYF
cdr3_nt: TGTGCCAGCAGCTTCCCGGGACTAGCGGGAGAGGGGGAGACCCAGTACTTC
clone_size: NA
v_call: TRBV5-6
j_call: TRBJ2-5
d_call: TRBD2

cdr3_aa: CASSFDDRPLEQYF
cdr3_nt: TGTGCCAGCAGTTTCGACGACAGGCCCCTGGAGCAGTACTTC
clone_size: once
v_call: TRBV28
j_call: TRBJ2-7
d_call: NA

cdr3_aa: CASATTGHGELFF
cdr3_nt: TGTGCCAGCGCAACCACAGGGCACGGGGAGCTGTTTTTT
clone_size: NA
v_call: TRBV2
j_call: TRBJ2-2
d_call: NA

cdr3_aa: CASSSPREANEQFF
cdr3_nt: TGTGCCAGCAGCTCCCCCCGGGAGGCCAATGAGCAGTTCTTC
clone_size: NA
v_call: TRBV7-8
j_call: TRBJ2-1
d_call: TRBD2

cdr3_aa: CATSRDFQAGGSGETQYF
cdr3_nt: TGTGCCACCAGCAGAGATTTCCAAGCGGGAGGCTCTGGGGAGACCCAGTACTTC
clone_size: NA
v_call: TRBV15
j_call: TRBJ2-5
d_call: TRBD2

cdr3_aa: CASNGQGWRNTEAFF
cdr3_nt: TGTGCCAGCAACGGACAGGGTTGGCGGAACACTGAAGCTTTCTTT
clone_size: once
v_call: TRBV6-5
j_call: TRBJ1-1
d_call: TRBD1

cdr3_aa: CASSSQGSANEKLFF
cdr3_nt: TGTGCCAGCAGCTCCCAGGGGTCGGCTAATGAAAAACTGTTTTTT
clone_size: NA
v_call: TRBV11-3
j_call: TRBJ1-4
d_call: NA

cdr3_aa: CASSVTSGIGGETQYF
cdr3_nt: TGTGCCAGCAGCGTAACTAGCGGGATAGGCGGAGAGACCCAGTACTTC
clone_size: NA
v_call: TRBV9
j_call: TRBJ2-5
d_call: TRBD2

cdr3_aa: CASSDSSGSSYEQYF
cdr3_nt: TGTGCCAGCAGTGACTCTAGCGGGAGCTCCTACGAGCAGTACTTC
clone_size: few
v_call: TRBV6-5
j_call: TRBJ2-7
d_call: TRBD2

cdr3_aa: CASSLDRGTDTQYF
cdr3_nt: TGTGCCAGCAGCTTAGATCGTGGCACAGATACGCAGTATTTT
clone_size: once
v_call: TRBV11-3
j_call: TRBJ2-3
d_call: NA

cdr3_aa: CAWSRQGSTEAFF
cdr3_nt: TGTGCCTGGAGTCGGCAGGGGTCCACTGAAGCTTTCTTT
clone_size: NA
v_call: TRBV30
j_call: TRBJ1-1
d_call: NA

cdr3_aa: CASSISGVGYEQYF
cdr3_nt: TGTGCCAGTAGTATCAGCGGAGTTGGTTACGAGCAGTACTTC
clone_size: NA
v_call: TRBV19
j_call: TRBJ2-7
d_call: NA

cdr3_aa: CASSSFSTSGRAEQFF
cdr3_nt: TGTGCCAGCAGCTCCTTCTCGACTAGCGGGAGGGCAGAGCAGTTCTTC
clone_size: NA
v_call: TRBV5-4
j_call: TRBJ2-1
d_call: TRBD2

cdr3_aa: CASSFGGTGGYEQYF
cdr3_nt: TGTGCCAGCAGTTTTGGCGGGACAGGGGGCTACGAGCAGTACTTC
clone_size: NA
v_call: TRBV27
j_call: TRBJ2-7
d_call: TRBD1

cdr3_aa: CASRTGTGLGETQYF
cdr3_nt: TGTGCCAGCAGGACCGGGACAGGGTTAGGGGAGACCCAGTACTTC
clone_size: NA
v_call: TRBV6-5
j_call: TRBJ2-5
d_call: TRBD1

cdr3_aa: CASGGGLATFNEQFF
cdr3_nt: TGTGCCAGCGGCGGTGGTCTAGCAACGTTTAATGAGCAGTTCTTC
clone_size: few
v_call: TRBV9
j_call: TRBJ2-1
d_call: NA

cdr3_aa: CASAWDRGYEQYF
cdr3_nt: TGTGCTAGTGCCTGGGACAGGGGCTACGAGCAGTACTTC
clone_size: NA
v_call: TRBV12-5
j_call: TRBJ2-7
d_call: TRBD1

cdr3_aa: CASSVDAGLNPGTEAFF
cdr3_nt: TGTGCCAGCAGCGTAGACGCAGGGTTGAACCCCGGCACTGAAGCTTTCTTT
clone_size: NA
v_call: TRBV9
j_call: TRBJ1-1
d_call: NA

cdr3_aa: CASSLATRNEKLFF
cdr3_nt: TGTGCCAGCAGCTTGGCCACACGAAATGAAAAACTGTTTTTT
clone_size: once
v_call: TRBV5-4
j_call: TRBJ1-4
d_call: NA

cdr3_aa: CASSLLVHRDEQFF
cdr3_nt: TGTGCCAGCAGCTTACTGGTTCACAGGGATGAGCAGTTCTTC
clone_size: NA
v_call: TRBV11-1
j_call: TRBJ2-1
d_call: NA